The 16 T cell receptor beta chains below were found in one sample sequenced in a study of beta chain features in type 1 diabetes. Reverse transcribing all isolated RNA meant expressed TCRB transcripts were sequenced. Sequenced by immunoSEQ multiplex PCR; TCRdb stores in-frame clones only, minus some. This sample has about 60,000 clones, with approximately 62% found just once. The source material was Tregs from blood. Every receptor here comes from a woman under 30 in good health.

J is TRBJ2-7 and V is TRBV7-2, with 7 positions matching TRBD1. There are 14 residues in the CDR3. Trimming removed 5 bases from V and 5 bases from J; junction bases left unmatched: 9. Germline lookup yields CDR1 SGHTA and CDR2 FQGNSA. For the CDR3, the DNA is TGTGCCAGCAGCCCACAGGGGCAACCCAACGAGCAGTACTTC. Its protein product is CASSPQGQPNEQYF.

This clone was picked up one time. This sequence joins TRBV5-1 and TRBJ1-3; 7 nucleotides align to TRBD1. Germline CDR1 SGHRS, CDR2 YFSETQ. Trimming at V came to 4 bases and at J to 0 bases, leaving 7 bases not matched to a gene. The length of the CDR3 is 16 residues. The CDR3 DNA sequence: TGCGCCAGCAGCCCCACTTGGACAGGCTCTGGAAACACCATATATTTT. Residues: CASSPTWTGSGNTIYF.

The chain links TRBV5-1 to TRBJ2-1; 10 bases are shared with TRBD2. CDR3 length: 16 residues. V lost 0 bases, J lost 7 bases, and 7 bases stayed unmatched. From germline, CDR1 is SGHRS and CDR2 YFSETQ. CDR3 nucleotides: TGCGCCAGCAGCTTGGCGGGACTAGCGTTCACAAATGAGCAGTTCTTC. Its translation: CASSLAGLAFTNEQFF.

This clone occurred once. The J gene is TRBJ2-7, the V gene TRBV7-9; TRBD1 agrees at 9 bases. This CDR3 has 14 amino acids. The J segment lost 6 bases and the V segment lost 3 bases, leaving 6 bases of the junction unmatched. CDR1 and CDR2 from the germline V gene are SEHNR and FQNEAQ (reference sequence). The CDR3 coding sequence is TGTGCCAGCAGCTTGAGCACAGGGGGCCGCGAGCAGTACTTC. Translation gives CASSLSTGGREQYF.

The chain employs TRBV5-1 and TRBJ1-4; D is uncertain. The CDR3 has 14 amino acids. Looked up from germline, CDR1 is SGHRS and CDR2 is YFSETQ. Deletions cut 7 bases from V and 7 bases from J, with 17 bases between. The CDR3 sequence: CASAPPGLGEKLFF. DNA of the CDR3: TGCGCCAGCGCCCCGCCGGGGTTGGGTGAAAAACTGTTTTTT.

This clone was picked up a small number of times. The V call is TRBV7-9, the J call TRBJ1-1, with D hard to call. V was clipped by 4 bases and J by 3 bases, with 15 bases between them. The CDR3 totals 15 residues. Germline assignment: CDR1 SEHNR and CDR2 FQNEAQ (reference sequence). The CDR3 DNA is TGTGCCAGCAGCTCCCTAAGAGGGTCCCACACTGAAGCTTTCTTT. As protein: CASSSLRGSHTEAFF.

The chain links TRBV7-3 to TRBJ1-2; D is unclear. CDR3 length: 16 amino acids. CDR1 is SGHTA, CDR2 FQGTGA, per germline. The ends were cut back, 5 bases at V and 4 bases at J, with 20 bases in the middle. As DNA, the CDR3 is TGTGCCAGCAGCCCGGGCGGGTCGGATGGTCCCTATGGCTACACCTTC. Translated: CASSPGGSDGPYGYTF. Drawing the rest from reference TRBV7-3 and TRBJ1-2, the complete variable domain is GAGVSQTPSNKVTEKGKYVELRCDPISGHTALYWYRQSLGQGPEFLIYFQGTGAADDSGLPNDRFFAVRPEGSVSTLKIQRTERGDSAVYLCASSPGGSDGPYGYTFGSGTRLTVV.

The V call is TRBV10-3, the J call TRBJ2-1; D is possibly TRBD2 (6 bases). The CDR3 runs to 15 residues. The V gene's germline CDR1 is ENHRY and CDR2 SYGVKD. V lost 6 bases and J lost 10, with 22 bases in between. CDR3 nucleotide sequence: TGTGCCATCAGCGATACCCTGACGGAGGGGCAAGAGCAGTTCTTC. Encoded protein: CAISDTLTEGQEQFF.

This clone has a single count. The rearrangement uses TRBV30 and TRBJ2-7, with no clear D. CDR1 GTSNPN and CDR2 SVGIG come from the germline V gene (reference sequence). Trimming stripped 5 bases from V and 5 bases from J, with 16 bases between. This CDR3 has 13 amino acids. The CDR3 region is CAWGRYRYDEQYF. As DNA, the CDR3 is TGTGCCTGGGGGCGCTATAGGTACGACGAGCAGTACTTC.

The chain uses TRBV5-1 and TRBJ2-5; D might be TRBD2 (6 bases). The tail of the sequence fits TRBJ2-7 better, so the J call may be wrong. The CDR3 sequence is 13 residues long. Per the germline V gene, CDR1 is SGHRS and CDR2 is YFSETQ. The CDR3 coding sequence is TGCGCCAGCAGCTGGGACTTTTCCTACGAGCAGTACTTC. It codes for CASSWDFSYEQYF.

The CDR3 here is CSARGATEAFF. CDR3 sequence (DNA): TGCAGTGCTAGAGGGGCAACTGAAGCTTTCTTT. The chain employs TRBV20-1 and TRBJ1-1; unclear D gene. The CDR3 is made up of 11 amino acids. Germline V gene data show CDR1 as DFQATT and CDR2 as SNEGSKA (reference sequence). V shed 1 base and J shed 5 bases, with 5 bases lying between them.

This clone was counted a single time. This chain links TRBV19 with TRBJ1-5, with 9 bases fitting TRBD1. Germline V gene sequence: CDR1 LNHDA, CDR2 SQIVND (reference sequence). The CDR3 length is 16 residues. V was clipped by 7 bases and J by 6 bases; unmatched bases: 13. The CDR3 DNA reads TGTGCCAGTAATTCCCCGGACAGGGGAAGGGGTCAGCCCCAGCATTTT. Residues: CASNSPDRGRGQPQHF.

This clone was seen a handful of times. This rearrangement joins TRBV6-1 to TRBJ2-1, with D possibly being TRBD2 (6 bases). V lost 6 bases and J lost 4, with 16 bases in between. Germline lookup yields CDR1 MNHNS and CDR2 SASEGT. The CDR3 has 15 residues. CDR3 protein: CASSPGLRAYNEQFF. For the CDR3, the DNA is TGTGCCAGCAGCCCTGGACTACGTGCTTACAATGAGCAGTTCTTC.

This clone was found a few times. The gene calls are TRBV7-8 and TRBJ2-7; a weak D match, TRBD2 (5 bases). This CDR3 comprises 15 residues. Germline values: CDR1 SGHVS, CDR2 FQNEAQ. V dropped 1 base and J dropped 1 base, with 11 bases sitting between them. DNA of the CDR3: TGTGCCAGCAGCTTAGAGGCTGGAGGTTCCTACGAGCAGTACTTC. Its protein is CASSLEAGGSYEQYF.

This clone came up once. V usage is TRBV7-2 and J usage is TRBJ2-3, with TRBD2 matching 7 bases. V was clipped by 0 bases and J by 3 bases; unmatched bases: 3. Germline V gene sequence: CDR1 SGHTA, CDR2 FQGNSA. CDR3 size: 15 residues. The CDR3 DNA sequence: TGTGCCAGCAGCTTAGCGTCCGGGGGGACAGATACGCAGTATTTT. This encodes CASSLASGGTDTQYF.

This chain joins TRBV7-9 and TRBJ2-2, with TRBD2 matching over 8 bases. Germline V gene data show CDR1 as SEHNR and CDR2 as FQNEAQ (reference sequence). V lost 4 bases and J lost 3; bases outside the gene matches: 1. The CDR3 covers 14 residues. The CDR3 loop is CASSSRGDTGELFF. Here the CDR3 DNA reads TGTGCCAGCAGCTCGCGGGGGGACACCGGGGAGCTGTTTTTT.